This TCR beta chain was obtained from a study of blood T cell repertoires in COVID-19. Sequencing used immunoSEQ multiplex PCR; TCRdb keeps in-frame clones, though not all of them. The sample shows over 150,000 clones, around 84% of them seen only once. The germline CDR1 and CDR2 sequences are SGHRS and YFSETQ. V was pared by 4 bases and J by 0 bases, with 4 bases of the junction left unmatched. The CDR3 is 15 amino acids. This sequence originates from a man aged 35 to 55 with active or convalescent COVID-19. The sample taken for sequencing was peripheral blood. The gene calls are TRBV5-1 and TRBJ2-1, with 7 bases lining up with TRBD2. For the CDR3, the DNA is TGCGCCAGCAGCCAAGGGACTACCTCCTACAATGAGCAGTTCTTC. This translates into CASSQGTTSYNEQFF.